These T cell receptor beta chains were read from a single sample in a study of blood T cells in healthy people across ages. TCRdb reprocessed the 5' RACE reads via MiXCR and lists one record per CDR3 protein. The data show some 1.5 million distinct CDR3 sequences, with 42% seen just once and roughly 3.7% held by the top ten. Sequences were obtained from blood. All receptors derive from a woman younger than 35 in good health. Both conserved end residues are trimmed from each CDR3.

V	CDR3
TRBV21-1	ASDTCVYQPQH
TRBV10-2	ASSRSGGNGYT
TRBV4-1	ASSQLRYRPSTDTQY
TRBV3-1	ASSQVTTDTQY
TRBV29-1	SVELWTTRY
TRBV10-3	AISETDPNTGELF
TRBV11-2	ASSLSPGDWETQY
TRBV5-1	ASSLGTEQETQY
TRBV5-1	ASSLGGERTEAF
TRBV4-3	ASSQDRRDGDEKLF
TRBV12-3/TRBV12-4	ASGDGSTRLYGYT
TRBV11-2	ASSVPTSGTGNEQF
TRBV4-1	ASGTTRGDTQY
TRBV7-2	ASREAFKMNTEAF
TRBV20-1	SARTLGGTTGELF
TRBV7-7	ASSAPGRETQY
TRBV7-2	ASSDPPLVGYNEQF
TRBV7-9	ASSLRRGVSTDTQY
TRBV6-2/TRBV6-3	ASNFRGYAVVEQY
TRBV5-1	ASSLDSSGAPNEQF
TRBV6-5	ASSPRSTVNTEAF
TRBV15	ATSRDSGIAVGEQY
TRBV20-1	SARPDIGTNQPQH
TRBV27	ASSTTGRGLRRNTEAF
TRBV6-6	ASWGTRENYGYT
TRBV2	ASSEGGLQF
TRBV4-2	ASSRMGDSHSLYDEQF
TRBV10-3	AISNQGQIYGYT
TRBV20-1	SARDLGLTGTDTQY
TRBV4-3	ASSQRIQAGTDSYEQY
TRBV9	ASSVGTGDYNEQY
TRBV27	ASSLSAGEQPQH
TRBV7-2	ASSLYVGTVYEQY
TRBV11-2	ASSLKRRGAKNIQY
TRBV11-2	ACSLLAGAYYNEQF
TRBV5-1	ASSPQGGTGTYEQY
TRBV2	ASSEWASDGYT
TRBV24-1	ATSDWANEQF
TRBV20-1	SARVQGQKNIQY
TRBV6-2/TRBV6-3	ASSYSGALSNQPQH
TRBV5-1	ASSSTGAGTDTQY